These T cell receptor beta chains were read from a single sample in a study of early T cells in non-severe SARS-CoV-2 infection. TCRdb re-called the 5' RACE reads through MiXCR, storing one row per CDR3 protein. The profile covers tens of thousands of distinct CDR3 sequences, with around 10% appearing a single time and about a tenth taken by the ten largest. Sequencing was carried out using whole blood. Every receptor here comes from an adult who was a healthcare worker with PCR-confirmed SARS-CoV-2 infection or an uninfected control (not recorded which). CDR3s include the opening cysteine and the closing phenylalanine or tryptophan. A D gene is named only where the DNA matches it firmly. The listing skips clone size in some rows; elsewhere it reads once, few, many or a size class.

D gene: -; J gene: TRBJ2-1; clone size: few; V gene: TRBV5-4; CDR3 DNA: TGTGCCAGCAGCTTGCAGCTTAGCAGCGAGCAGTTCTTC; CDR3 protein: CASSLQLSSEQFF
D gene: -; J gene: TRBJ2-7; clone size: -; V gene: TRBV30; CDR3 DNA: TGTGCCTGGAGTGGAGCCAACCCCTACGAGCAGTACTTC; CDR3 protein: CAWSGANPYEQYF
D gene: -; J gene: TRBJ1-1; clone size: few; V gene: TRBV18; CDR3 DNA: TGTGCCAGCTCACCCTCCCGGCCCCCGAACACTGAAGCTTTCTTT; CDR3 protein: CASSPSRPPNTEAFF
D gene: TRBD1; J gene: TRBJ1-2; clone size: many; V gene: TRBV27; CDR3 DNA: TGTGCCAGCAGTCCGCCTTCCTGGACAGGGCGGAACTATGGCTACACCTTC; CDR3 protein: CASSPPSWTGRNYGYTF
D gene: -; J gene: TRBJ2-7; clone size: -; V gene: TRBV24-1; CDR3 DNA: TGTGCCACCAGTGATCCGGCCCAGGGTAACGAGCAGTACTTC; CDR3 protein: CATSDPAQGNEQYF
D gene: -; J gene: TRBJ2-7; clone size: few; V gene: TRBV10-1; CDR3 DNA: TGCGCCAGCAGCCTAGACAGGACCTTCTCCGAGCAGTACTTC; CDR3 protein: CASSLDRTFSEQYF
D gene: -; J gene: TRBJ2-5; clone size: -; V gene: TRBV7-2; CDR3 DNA: TGTGCCAGCCTGGGAAAATGGTTAGAGACCCAGTACTTC; CDR3 protein: CASLGKWLETQYF
D gene: -; J gene: TRBJ2-3; clone size: few; V gene: TRBV24-1; CDR3 DNA: TGTGCCACCAGTGATTCCCAGGGAGCTTATACGCAGTATTTT; CDR3 protein: CATSDSQGAYTQYF
D gene: -; J gene: TRBJ2-7; clone size: few; V gene: TRBV6-1; CDR3 DNA: TGTGCCAGCAGTGAAGCTACTCTAGGCGAGCAGTACTTC; CDR3 protein: CASSEATLGEQYF
D gene: TRBD2; J gene: TRBJ2-7; clone size: many; V gene: TRBV7-9; CDR3 DNA: TGTGCCAGCAGCCCTCGGACTAGCGGGAGTTACGAGCAGTACTTC; CDR3 protein: CASSPRTSGSYEQYF
D gene: -; J gene: TRBJ2-3; clone size: -; V gene: TRBV29-1; CDR3 DNA: TGCAAAGCCGGCACAGATACGCAGTATTTT; CDR3 protein: CKAGTDTQYF
D gene: TRBD1; J gene: TRBJ1-5; clone size: few; V gene: TRBV29-1; CDR3 DNA: TGCAGCGCTGCGACAGGGCCGAATCAGCCCCAGCATTTT; CDR3 protein: CSAATGPNQPQHF
D gene: -; J gene: TRBJ2-5; clone size: -; V gene: TRBV5-1; CDR3 DNA: TGCGCCAGCAGCTTGGCGGACAGCAAAGAGACCCAGTACTTC; CDR3 protein: CASSLADSKETQYF
D gene: TRBD1; J gene: TRBJ1-2; clone size: -; V gene: TRBV29-1; CDR3 DNA: TGCAGCGTTGAAGATTACCAGGGGGCAAACTATGGCTACACCTTC; CDR3 protein: CSVEDYQGANYGYTF
D gene: TRBD1; J gene: TRBJ1-1; clone size: many; V gene: TRBV20-1; CDR3 DNA: TGCAGTGCTAGAGATGGAGGACAGGGCCTAAACACTGAAGCTTTCTTT; CDR3 protein: CSARDGGQGLNTEAFF
D gene: -; J gene: TRBJ2-1; clone size: many; V gene: TRBV5-5; CDR3 DNA: TGTGCCAGCAGCTTGGAGGTCAGGGGGGATGAGCAGTTCTTC; CDR3 protein: CASSLEVRGDEQFF
D gene: TRBD1; J gene: TRBJ1-5; clone size: -; V gene: TRBV6-1; CDR3 DNA: TGTGCCAGCAGTTTCCAGGGGGCCAGCAATCAGCCCCAGCATTTT; CDR3 protein: CASSFQGASNQPQHF
D gene: TRBD1; J gene: TRBJ1-2; clone size: few; V gene: TRBV6-2/TRBV6-3; CDR3 DNA: TGTGCCAGCAGTTCCTTTAACAGGGGAGACTATGGCTACACCTTC; CDR3 protein: CASSSFNRGDYGYTF
D gene: -; J gene: TRBJ1-1; clone size: -; V gene: TRBV7-2; CDR3 DNA: TGTGCCAGCAGCCTAGAGGACAGCCCTCTATTT; CDR3 protein: CASSLEDSPLF
D gene: TRBD1; J gene: TRBJ2-7; clone size: many; V gene: TRBV19; CDR3 DNA: TGTGCCACGGGACCGGGACAGCCTTACGAGCAGTACTTC; CDR3 protein: CATGPGQPYEQYF
D gene: -; J gene: TRBJ2-7; clone size: -; V gene: TRBV12-3/TRBV12-4; CDR3 DNA: TGTGCCAGCAGTTTAGGCAGGGCCAAGTACGAGCAGTACTTC; CDR3 protein: CASSLGRAKYEQYF
D gene: -; J gene: TRBJ1-5; clone size: -; V gene: TRBV6-5; CDR3 DNA: TGTGCCAGCCGAAAGGGATCAGGGGCCCAGCATTTT; CDR3 protein: CASRKGSGAQHF
D gene: TRBD2; J gene: TRBJ2-7; clone size: many; V gene: TRBV7-9; CDR3 DNA: TGTGCCAGCCTTGCCCCGGAGCGGGGCGACTCCTACGAGCAGTACTTC; CDR3 protein: CASLAPERGDSYEQYF
D gene: -; J gene: TRBJ2-1; clone size: few; V gene: TRBV6-2/TRBV6-3; CDR3 DNA: TGTGCCAGCAGACTCCGCCGAAATGAGCAGTTCTTC; CDR3 protein: CASRLRRNEQFF
D gene: -; J gene: TRBJ2-5; clone size: few; V gene: TRBV28; CDR3 DNA: TGTGCCAGCAGTAAAACCGGGACCCAAGAGACCCAGTACTTC; CDR3 protein: CASSKTGTQETQYF
D gene: TRBD1; J gene: TRBJ2-3; clone size: many; V gene: TRBV5-1; CDR3 DNA: TGCGCCAGCAGCCAAGGAACAGGGGGCGGCACAGATACGCAGTATTTT; CDR3 protein: CASSQGTGGGTDTQYF
D gene: -; J gene: TRBJ1-4; clone size: few; V gene: TRBV7-9; CDR3 DNA: TGTGCCAGCAGCTTAGGACAGGCGGCAACTAATGAAAAACTGTTTTTT; CDR3 protein: CASSLGQAATNEKLFF
D gene: -; J gene: TRBJ2-5; clone size: -; V gene: TRBV2; CDR3 DNA: TGTGCCAGCAGTTATGACAGACAAGAGACCCAGTACTTC; CDR3 protein: CASSYDRQETQYF
D gene: TRBD2; J gene: TRBJ2-3; clone size: -; V gene: TRBV27; CDR3 DNA: TGTGCCAGCAGTTTACTCCGGGCTAGCGGGAGTTACACAGATACGCAGTATTTT; CDR3 protein: CASSLLRASGSYTDTQYF
D gene: TRBD1; J gene: TRBJ2-7; clone size: -; V gene: TRBV7-8; CDR3 DNA: TGTGCCAGCAGCTGGGACAGACGCTACGAGCAGTACTTC; CDR3 protein: CASSWDRRYEQYF
D gene: TRBD2; J gene: TRBJ2-1; clone size: many; V gene: TRBV29-1; CDR3 DNA: TGCAGCGTTTCCGGACTGGGACTAGCGGGGGGGGCGTCCCACTACAATGAGCAGTTCTTC; CDR3 protein: CSVSGLGLAGGASHYNEQFF
D gene: -; J gene: TRBJ2-1; clone size: many; V gene: TRBV5-5; CDR3 DNA: TGTGCCAGCGGAGGGTCGGGCTGGATGGGTCGCGATGAGCAGTTCTTC; CDR3 protein: CASGGSGWMGRDEQFF
D gene: -; J gene: TRBJ1-1; clone size: few; V gene: TRBV29-1; CDR3 DNA: TGCAGCGTTGCAGGAGAAGCTTTCTTT; CDR3 protein: CSVAGEAFF
D gene: TRBD1; J gene: TRBJ2-7; clone size: many; V gene: TRBV12-3/TRBV12-4; CDR3 DNA: TGTGCCAGCAGTTTAGTGGGACAGATAAGCTACGAGCAGTACTTC; CDR3 protein: CASSLVGQISYEQYF
D gene: -; J gene: TRBJ2-7; clone size: many; V gene: TRBV28; CDR3 DNA: TGTGCCAGCAGTTCCTTACCCACACCCTACGAGCAGTACTTC; CDR3 protein: CASSSLPTPYEQYF
D gene: TRBD1; J gene: TRBJ2-1; clone size: -; V gene: TRBV6-6; CDR3 DNA: TGTGCCAGCAGGCCGCCGGGACAGGGGATTTATGAGCAGTTCTTC; CDR3 protein: CASRPPGQGIYEQFF
D gene: TRBD2; J gene: TRBJ2-7; clone size: few; V gene: TRBV9; CDR3 DNA: TGTGCCAGCAGCCCGGAGGCTAGCGGGGCCTACGAGCAGTACTTC; CDR3 protein: CASSPEASGAYEQYF
D gene: -; J gene: TRBJ1-1; clone size: -; V gene: TRBV7-9; CDR3 DNA: TGTGCCAGCAGGGACGGGGCAGCTCCAGACGAAGCTTTCTTT; CDR3 protein: CASRDGAAPDEAFF
D gene: TRBD2; J gene: TRBJ2-3; clone size: -; V gene: TRBV5-4; CDR3 DNA: TGTGCCAGCAGCTTAGATCAGACTAGCGGGGGCCAAAGCACAGATACGCAGTATTTT; CDR3 protein: CASSLDQTSGGQSTDTQYF
D gene: -; J gene: TRBJ1-1; clone size: many; V gene: TRBV29-1; CDR3 DNA: TGCAGCGTTGGGCCGAACACTGAAGCTTTCTTT; CDR3 protein: CSVGPNTEAFF
D gene: -; J gene: TRBJ2-3; clone size: few; V gene: TRBV7-2; CDR3 DNA: TGTGCCAGCAGCTTAAGAATTCAGACAGATACGCAGTATTTT; CDR3 protein: CASSLRIQTDTQYF
D gene: -; J gene: TRBJ1-1; clone size: -; V gene: TRBV5-4; CDR3 DNA: TGTGCCAGCAGCTTTCGGGGGAACACTGAAGCTTTCTTT; CDR3 protein: CASSFRGNTEAFF
D gene: -; J gene: TRBJ1-1; clone size: few; V gene: TRBV30; CDR3 DNA: TGTTCGACTGGAGTACGGAGGGGGAACACTGAAGCTTTCTTT; CDR3 protein: CSTGVRRGNTEAFF
D gene: TRBD2; J gene: TRBJ2-1; clone size: -; V gene: TRBV3-1; CDR3 DNA: TGTGCCAGCAGCCACCTGACTAGCGGGTACAATGAGCAGTTCTTC; CDR3 protein: CASSHLTSGYNEQFF
D gene: TRBD2; J gene: TRBJ2-7; clone size: -; V gene: TRBV4-1; CDR3 DNA: TGCGCCAGCAGCCCCTGGACTAGCGGAGAAGCCTACGAGCAGTACTTC; CDR3 protein: CASSPWTSGEAYEQYF
D gene: -; J gene: TRBJ1-1; clone size: many; V gene: TRBV12-3/TRBV12-4; CDR3 DNA: TGTGCCAGCAGTTTGGCTAAGAACACTGAAGCTTTCTTT; CDR3 protein: CASSLAKNTEAFF
D gene: -; J gene: TRBJ2-7; clone size: -; V gene: TRBV9; CDR3 DNA: TGTGCCAGCAGCGTCGGACAGAGCAGGTACGAGCAGTACTTC; CDR3 protein: CASSVGQSRYEQYF
D gene: TRBD1; J gene: TRBJ1-6; clone size: -; V gene: TRBV10-3; CDR3 DNA: TGTGCCAATACCAGGGGGGCCAGCTCCTATAATTCACCCCTCCACTTT; CDR3 protein: CANTRGASSYNSPLHF
D gene: -; J gene: TRBJ1-2; clone size: few; V gene: TRBV7-2; CDR3 DNA: TGTGCCAGCAGCTTAGCTGGCAGGAACCACTATGGCTACACCTTC; CDR3 protein: CASSLAGRNHYGYTF
D gene: -; J gene: TRBJ2-7; clone size: -; V gene: TRBV5-1; CDR3 DNA: TGCGCCAGCAGCTTGGAAACTTCCTACGAGCAGTACTTC; CDR3 protein: CASSLETSYEQYF
D gene: -; J gene: TRBJ2-1; clone size: -; V gene: TRBV28; CDR3 DNA: TGTGCCAGCAGTCCGTCACGGCCGGTGTCCAATGAGCAGTTCTTC; CDR3 protein: CASSPSRPVSNEQFF
D gene: TRBD1; J gene: TRBJ2-7; clone size: -; V gene: TRBV6-6; CDR3 DNA: TGTGCCAGTGGACAGGGTCACTACGAGCAGTACTTC; CDR3 protein: CASGQGHYEQYF
D gene: -; J gene: TRBJ1-6; clone size: many; V gene: TRBV4-2; CDR3 DNA: TGTGCCAGCAGCCCAAGGACAGCGAGTGATTCACCCCTCCACTTT; CDR3 protein: CASSPRTASDSPLHF
D gene: TRBD2; J gene: TRBJ2-5; clone size: few; V gene: TRBV6-5; CDR3 DNA: TGTGCCAGCAGTTCCCTACTAGCGGGGGGAGAGACCCAGTACTTC; CDR3 protein: CASSSLLAGGETQYF
D gene: -; J gene: TRBJ2-5; clone size: few; V gene: TRBV5-4; CDR3 DNA: TGTGCCAGCAGCCCCCCAGGGACACCTGCCAGGGAGACCCAGTACTTC; CDR3 protein: CASSPPGTPARETQYF
D gene: TRBD2; J gene: TRBJ2-5; clone size: -; V gene: TRBV20-1; CDR3 DNA: TGCAGTGCTAGAGTGCAAAGGACTAGTCGGGTCAAAGAGACCCAGTACTTC; CDR3 protein: CSARVQRTSRVKETQYF
D gene: -; J gene: TRBJ2-7; clone size: few; V gene: TRBV7-9; CDR3 DNA: TGTGCCAGCAGTCCCACTAATTCCTACGAGCAGTACTTC; CDR3 protein: CASSPTNSYEQYF
D gene: TRBD2; J gene: TRBJ2-7; clone size: -; V gene: TRBV20-1; CDR3 DNA: TGCAGTGCTACGAGTTTTAGCGGGAGTCCGAAATTAAGCCCCTACGAGCAGTACTTC; CDR3 protein: CSATSFSGSPKLSPYEQYF
D gene: TRBD1; J gene: TRBJ2-3; clone size: few; V gene: TRBV28; CDR3 DNA: TGTGCCAGCAGCCGAATTCCCGGACAGGGGGCGCAAGATACGCAGTATTTT; CDR3 protein: CASSRIPGQGAQDTQYF